Each of the 17 T cell receptor beta chains below was sequenced from the same sample in a study of beta chain features in type 1 diabetes. General study results and limits: When Type 1 diabetes patients were examined, their TCRB CDR3s proved moderately but significantly shorter in all four CD4+ subsets.

Since all of the isolated RNA was reverse transcribed, expressed TCRB transcripts were what got sequenced. Produced via immunoSEQ multiplex PCR; TCRdb's table is partial and in-frame only. The repertoire holds some 360,000 clones, with roughly a tenth as singletons. Their cognate antigens are unknown. Source material: central memory CD4+ T cells from blood. The receptors here all came from a man aged 25-45 years with type 1 diabetes.

This clone has more than one count but fewer than ten. This chain joins TRBV5-4 and TRBJ2-5; D unclear. Germline V gives CDR1 SGHNT, CDR2 YYREEE (reference sequence). V lost 1 base and J 3 bases, leaving 7 bases between the germline ends. This CDR3 region has 13 residues. CDR3: CASSLPNEETQYF. The DNA of the CDR3 is TGTGCCAGCAGCTTGCCTAATGAAGAGACCCAGTACTTC.

This clone was counted a few times. This rearrangement joins TRBV6-1 to TRBJ1-5; D possibly corresponds to TRBD1 (5 bases). The length of the CDR3 is 13 residues. V lost 11 bases and J lost 5, with 16 bases in between. CDR1 and CDR2 (germline): MNHNS, SASEGT. CDR3 nucleotide sequence: TGTGCCTCTGGCCAGGGACCCGATCAGCCCCAGCATTTT. It yields the protein CASGQGPDQPQHF.

This clone turned up a few times. The chain couples TRBV5-1 to TRBJ1-5; a weak D match, TRBD1 (5 bases). Germline V gene sequence: CDR1 SGHRS, CDR2 YFSETQ. The V and J ends lost 0 bases and 9 bases respectively, with 10 bases between them. This CDR3 region has 13 residues. The CDR3 protein is CASSLEGPWPQHF. The CDR3 DNA reads as TGCGCCAGCAGCTTGGAGGGACCCTGGCCCCAGCATTTT.

The rearrangement uses TRBV18 and TRBJ1-2; D unresolved. Trimming shortened V by 5 bases and J by 2 bases, and 6 bases separated the two germline ends. Per germline, CDR1 KGHSH and CDR2 LQKENI. This CDR3 has 12 amino acids. Here the CDR3 reads CASSVGNYGYTF. Here the CDR3 DNA reads TGTGCCAGCTCAGTGGGAAACTATGGCTACACCTTC.

J is TRBJ2-2 and V is TRBV28, with D uncertain. Germline assignment: CDR1 MDHEN and CDR2 SYDVKM. V was shortened by 8 bases and J by 2 bases, with 6 bases between the two germline ends. CDR3 size: 12 residues. The CDR3 DNA sequence: TGTGCCAGCGTGGCCAACACCGGGGAGCTGTTTTTT. The encoded protein is CASVANTGELFF.

In this sample, this clone turned up a few times. This sequence joins TRBV18 and TRBJ2-6; 8 nucleotides line up with TRBD1. V shed 6 bases and J 0 bases; nucleotides not matched to a gene: 7. The CDR3 is 17 amino acids. Germline V gives CDR1 KGHSH, CDR2 LQKENI. The DNA of the CDR3 is TGTGCCAGCTCCCAGGGGACAGGCGGCTCTGGGGCCAACGTCCTGACTTTC. Translation gives CASSQGTGGSGANVLTF.

The chain has TRBV15 and TRBJ1-5; 7 bases align to TRBD1. The germline CDR1 and CDR2 sequences are LNHNV and YYDKDF (reference sequence). CDR3 length equals 15 residues. The V segment lost 1 base and the J segment 6 bases; nucleotides outside the gene matches: 6. The CDR3: CATSRAGGLGQPQHF. The DNA of the CDR3 is TGTGCCACCAGCAGAGCAGGGGGGTTGGGTCAGCCCCAGCATTTT.

This clone was picked up many times. The chain joins TRBV7-6 to TRBJ1-5, with D possibly TRBD1 on 6 matching bases. Trimming took 3 bases from V and 10 from J, leaving 19 bases between them. The CDR3 length is 15 residues. The germline gives CDR1 SGHVS, CDR2 FNYEAQ. The CDR3 DNA reads as TGTGCCAGCAGCTTGAGCGGACAGCTGGGTTCCCCCCAGCATTTT. Translation gives CASSLSGQLGSPQHF.

This rearrangement joins TRBV7-2 to TRBJ1-2; 7 positions agree with TRBD1. The V and J ends lost 5 bases and 8 bases, in that order; junction bases with no gene match: 14. From germline, CDR1 is SGHTA and CDR2 FQGNSA. The CDR3 runs 15 residues. The CDR3: CASSPFDSTGVGYTF. CDR3 bases: TGTGCCAGCAGCCCTTTTGATTCCACAGGGGTCGGCTACACCTTC.

In its sample, this clone was seen a few times. This chain uses TRBV12-5 with TRBJ2-5, with D perhaps matching TRBD2 (6 bases). This CDR3 comprises 15 residues. The V gene's germline CDR1 is LGHNT and CDR2 FRNRAP. Trimming took off 1 base at V and 2 bases at J, with 11 bases between the two ends. This chain's CDR3 is CASGLGAGRQETQYF. Written as DNA, the CDR3 is TGTGCTAGTGGTTTGGGGGCAGGGAGGCAAGAGACCCAGTACTTC.

The chain joins TRBV7-9 to TRBJ2-1, with D possibly matching TRBD2 (6 bases). The germline gives CDR1 SEHNR, CDR2 FQNEAQ (reference sequence). The CDR3 totals 11 residues. Trimming stripped 5 bases from V and 13 bases from J, with 12 bases between. CDR3 loop: CASSPVGTQFF. The CDR3 nucleotides read TGTGCCAGCAGCCCAGTGGGGACTCAGTTCTTC.

This clone was counted between two and nine times. This chain uses TRBV6-5 with TRBJ2-6; D gene ambiguous. V gave up 2 bases and J gave up 4 bases, with 9 bases separating them. Per the germline V gene, CDR1 is MNHEY and CDR2 is SVGAGI. The CDR3 extends over 15 amino acids. The CDR3 coding sequence is TGTGCCAGCAGTTACGACCCCGGAGGGGCCAACGTCCTGACTTTC. Its translation is CASSYDPGGANVLTF.

This clone has more than one count but fewer than ten. CDR3 nucleotide sequence: TGTGCCAGCAGCTTAATAACAGATACGCAGTATTTT. This gives the protein CASSLITDTQYF. The chain is built from TRBV7-2 and TRBJ2-3; D is unresolved. The CDR3 is made up of 12 amino acids. V dropped 2 bases and J dropped 3 bases, with 3 bases sitting between them. The V gene's germline CDR1 is SGHTA and CDR2 FQGNSA.

The chain recombines TRBV7-8 with TRBJ2-7, with D unresolved. CDR1 and CDR2 (germline): SGHVS, FQNEAQ. The CDR3 contains 13 residues. V dropped 2 bases and J dropped 2 bases, with 7 bases sitting between them. The CDR3 DNA is TGTGCCAGCAGCTTATCGTGGACCTACGAGCAGTACTTC. Translation gives CASSLSWTYEQYF.

The chain uses TRBV9 and TRBJ2-3; 7 bases map to TRBD1. This CDR3 has 13 amino acids. The junction had 2 bases not matched to a gene; V was cut back by 7 bases and J by 0 bases. Per the germline V gene, CDR1 is SGDLS and CDR2 is YYNGEE. The CDR3 coding sequence is TGTGCCAGCGCCAGGGGGAGCACAGATACGCAGTATTTT. Its protein product is CASARGSTDTQYF.

The table lists this clone with a few counts. Here the CDR3 DNA reads TGTGCCAGCAGTCCGGGACTAGCGGGGGGGGCCAAGCAGTTCTTC. It is translated as CASSPGLAGGAKQFF. J is TRBJ2-1 and V is TRBV6-4, with TRBD2 identical over 16 bases. Germline V gene data show CDR1 as MRHNA and CDR2 as SNTAGT. The CDR3 is 15 residues long. Trimming cost V 5 bases and J 11 bases; bases outside gene matches: 6.

A remark on this clone: One end of the junction is discordant with germline, which a read error may explain. The rearrangement links TRBV7-7 to TRBJ2-5; maybe TRBD1 (7 bases). Germline V lookup: CDR1 SSHAT, CDR2 FNYEAQ (reference sequence). The CDR3 has 15 residues. The CDR3 is CASSLAKGQGGTQYF. DNA of the CDR3: TGTGCTAGCAGCTTAGCGAAGGGGCAGGGGGGGACCCAGTACTTC.